These 7 T cell receptor beta chains were sequenced from one sample in a study of shared clonotypes between healthy human individuals. Clones were sequenced by immunoSEQ multiplex PCR, and TCRdb holds only the in-frame ones, with some missing. The table shows 2.5 million or so clones, with approximately 94% occurring only once. The sequenced sample consisted of naive CD4+ T cells sorted from blood. Subset noted: CD45RA+ positively selected. Every receptor here comes from a man between 18 and 35 years old in good health.

This chain joins TRBV28 and TRBJ1-1; the D gene is possibly TRBD1 (6 bases). The V and J ends lost 4 bases and 5 bases respectively, with 11 bases between them. In germline, CDR1 is MDHEN, CDR2 SYDVKM. This CDR3 spans 13 amino acids. CDR3 sequence reads: CASSWGPGTEAFF. CDR3 DNA sequence: TGTGCCAGCAGTTGGGGGCCAGGGACTGAAGCTTTCTTT.

This chain joins TRBV6-4 and TRBJ1-1; 8 nucleotides agree with TRBD1. The CDR3 has 16 residues. The V gene's germline CDR1 is MRHNA and CDR2 SNTAGT. V shed 6 bases and J 4 bases; nucleotides not matched to a gene: 13. The CDR3 DNA follows: TGTGCCAGCAGGGTTGGACAGGGAGAGGTGAGCACTGAAGCTTTCTTT. It encodes CASRVGQGEVSTEAFF.

V gene TRBV28 combines with J gene TRBJ2-2, with D maybe TRBD1 (6 bases). The CDR3 spans 15 residues. V lost 8 bases and J 2 bases, leaving 15 bases between the germline ends. The germline gives CDR1 MDHEN, CDR2 SYDVKM. Here the CDR3 reads CASSMGHLNTGELFF. In nucleotides, the CDR3 is TGTGCCAGCTCCATGGGACATTTAAACACCGGGGAGCTGTTTTTT. Supplemented by reference TRBV28 and TRBJ2-2, the full variable domain reads DVKVTQSSRYLVKRTGEKVFLECVQDMDHENMFWYRQDPGLGLRLIYFSYDVKMKEKGDIPEGYSVSREKKERFSLILESASTNQTSMYLCASSMGHLNTGELFFGEGSRLTVL.

The genes are TRBV5-6 and TRBJ2-3; 7 bases fit TRBD2. Trimming removed 2 bases from V and 0 bases from J; junction bases left unmatched: 6. CDR1 and CDR2 from the germline V gene are SGHDT and YYEEEE. This CDR3 has 16 amino acids. The CDR3 sequence: CASSLSWGLSTDTQYF. DNA for the CDR3: TGTGCCAGCAGCTTATCTTGGGGACTAAGCACAGATACGCAGTATTTT.

The CDR3 coding sequence is TGTGCCTGGAGTAGAGGGACAGGGGAAAGCTACACCTTC. It specifies CAWSRGTGESYTF. The gene calls are TRBV30 and TRBJ1-2; 10 bases fit TRBD1. Germline V gene sequence: CDR1 GTSNPN, CDR2 SVGIG (reference sequence). The CDR3 sequence is 13 residues long. The trim removed 2 bases at V and 9 bases at J, leaving 6 bases unmatched. The variable domain in full, with the rest retrieved from reference TRBV30 and TRBJ1-2, is SQTIHQWPATLVQPVGSPLSLECTVEGTSNPNLYWYRQAAGRGLQLLFYSVGIGQISSEVPQNLSASRPQDRQFILSSKKLLLSDSGFYLCAWSRGTGESYTFGSGTRLTVV.

The V call is TRBV5-4, the J call TRBJ2-1, with 7 bases identical to TRBD2. The CDR3 length is 15 residues. V was clipped by 5 bases and J by 0 bases; unmatched bases: 5. Germline CDR1 is SGHNT and CDR2 is YYREEE (reference sequence). This chain's CDR3 is CASRSTGGSYNEQFF. DNA for the CDR3: TGTGCCAGCAGGTCGACGGGGGGCTCCTACAATGAGCAGTTCTTC.

J is TRBJ1-5 and V is TRBV27, with D tentatively TRBD1 (5 bases). V was pared by 3 bases and J by 7 bases, with 22 bases between. The germline V gene has CDR1 MNHEY and CDR2 SMNVEV (reference sequence). The length of the CDR3 is 17 residues. CDR3 region: CASSLSGAGKYRQPQHF. CDR3 DNA sequence: TGTGCCAGCAGTTTGTCCGGGGCTGGCAAGTATCGGCAGCCCCAGCATTTT.